One T cell receptor (beta chain) is described in this entry. This clonotype has only a few counts. Its antigen is unknown. No much larger clonotype is one base removed from it; base qualities were not supplied. CDR1 MNHEY and CDR2 SMNVEV were looked up in the germline V gene (reference sequence). Relative to germline, V is missing 6 bases and J is missing 4 bases, with 12 bases of the junction outside any gene match. Counted from cysteine to phenylalanine, this CDR3 has 15 amino acids. Of the read, only the CDR3 DNA is kept; its 45 bases are in frame from base 1. The TCR beta CDR3 regions were amplified from the RNA transcripts. The first round of RT-PCR for the TCR CDR3 was performed with the HTBI primer set and the Qiagen OneStep RT-PCR kit. Libraries were constructed in a second round of multiplex PCR, after which size selection and purification were carried out. The libraries were sequenced on an Illumina HiSeq2000 using paired-end 100 bp reads. Regarding the original processing steps: SOAPnuke was used to process the raw data, with reads discarded if the reads contained adapters or uncalled bases, had a mean Phred below 15, or lacked an exact constant-primer or identifier match. COPE v1.2.5 was used to merge high-quality paired reads, and clonotypes were defined as unique nucleotide sequences. MiTCR v1.1 was used to align clonotypes to the IMGT TRBV, TRBD and TRBJ reference segments. The analysis included only V-J combinations with a frequency above 0.0001, which together covered approximately 99% of the repertoires. The TCS score was defined as F50 (clonal expansion) divided by E x V (chaos), with BLOSUM62-based TCRdist calculated between CDR3 peptides within each V-J. Welch's t-statistics and random forest reduced roughly 530 V-J features to roughly 13, which were used in a naive Bayes classifier (R e1071). TCRdb cleaned the public reads at Q25 with fastp, built clones with MiXCR and kept in-frame beta chains. Each entry is one CDR3 protein sequence, shown with its most common DNA and genes. These V and J calls derive from TCRdb rather than the authors' analysis. The sample has some 760,000 distinct CDR3 sequences on record, 13% to 15% of them singletons. The top ten hold more than 8.5% of the sample.

Stable Graves' hyperthyroidism was defined as the absence of progression to ophthalmopathy over 18 months of follow-up. Hyperthyroidism patients were newly diagnosed, with disease duration under 2 months, and aged 18 to 65 years. The study excluded patients with uncontrolled infections, other autoimmune diseases, pregnancy or lactation. Diagnoses were based on clinical symptoms, serum thyroxine and TRAb, thyroid ultrasound and orbital computed tomography. PBMCs were isolated from 8 to 10 ml of fresh peripheral blood by Ficoll-Paque density gradient centrifugation. Total RNA was extracted with Trizol reagent, and quality was checked on an Agilent 2100 Bioanalyzer. This sample is drawn from a study of T cells in Graves' hyperthyroidism and ophthalmopathy (dated by TCRdb to about 2019). At the level of the whole study: Peripheral blood samples were taken at the time of initial diagnosis, prior to any treatment. The 100 or so discovery patients were randomly split 7:3 into training and test sets. Once sampling was done, hyperthyroidism patients were given methimazole at a starting dose of 30 mg daily, whereas ophthalmopathy patients were given high-dose intravenous methylprednisolone. To identify distinguishing TCR V-J signatures, a discovery cohort of around 100 patients was used, comprising some 45 with Graves' ophthalmopathy and 57 with stable Graves' hyperthyroidism. Whether ophthalmopathy could be predicted prospectively was tested in an independent validation cohort made up of fewer than 20 hyperthyroidism patients plus 17 patients who later progressed to ophthalmopathy. According to the paper, TCR Vbeta CDR3 sequencing was carried out on around 140 peripheral blood samples, which came from more than 40 ophthalmopathy, 80 or so hyperthyroidism and about 17 progressor patients. In about 6 Graves' hyperthyroidism patients, the study also compared T-cell repertoires from thyroid tissue with T-cell repertoires from blood. Broad study findings and their caveats: Sample size was not statistically predetermined, and investigators were not blinded to group allocation. Most expanded thyroid clonotypes (frequency above 0.001) were also detected in blood, suggesting blood repertoires may reflect thyroid immune responses. Ophthalmopathy was separated from stable hyperthyroidism by a 13 V-J signature model, with 85% to 90% sensitivity and about 84% specificity obtained in cross-validation and 80%/75% obtained in testing. In validation, progression to ophthalmopathy was predicted by the model with roughly 71% sensitivity and nearly 75% specificity, a median of about 6 months before onset.

The source material was blood. The chain is assembled from TRBV27 and TRBJ2-7; 7 middle bases align to TRBD1. The sequence came from a woman under 30 with Graves' hyperthyroidism. The DNA sequence is given as TGTGCCAGCAGCCTAGGGGGCGGATCCCTTTACGAGCAGTACTTC. It encodes CASSLGGGSLYEQYF.